This TCR beta chain was profiled in a study of human T cells and chemical hapten exposure. Study-wide context: The upper back received 0.01% DPC by patch testing, with results read at 6 days. Broader study findings: Alopecia in all donors means immunity may differ from healthy individuals.

TCRdb fed the RACE reads into MiXCR, producing one record per CDR3 protein. The sample records some 360,000 distinct CDR3 sequences, 5.1% being singletons. This clonotype was seen repeatedly, ten times or more. The target antigen is unknown. Time point indicated: pre-sensitization, week 0. Treatment noted: therapeutic diphenylcyclopropenone sensitization with weekly scalp DPC. The study drew its donors from alopecia patients who were 18 to 70 years old and suitable for DPC. The germline V gene has CDR1 DFQATT and CDR2 SNEGSKA (reference sequence). The length of the CDR3 is 14 residues. V gave up 5 bases and J gave up 3 bases; unmatched junction bases: 4.

This chain links TRBV20-1 with TRBJ2-6; 7 bases map to TRBD1. The origin of this receptor is a woman in her forties or fifties with alopecia areata. Some clones in this sample may be carry-over from other donors' samples. This material consisted of whole blood, taken in connection with sensitization to the hapten diphenylcyclopropenone (DPC). CDR3 in amino acids: CSAPTGIGANVLTF. CDR3 sequence (DNA): TGCAGTGCTCCGACAGGGATTGGGGCCAACGTCCTGACTTTC.